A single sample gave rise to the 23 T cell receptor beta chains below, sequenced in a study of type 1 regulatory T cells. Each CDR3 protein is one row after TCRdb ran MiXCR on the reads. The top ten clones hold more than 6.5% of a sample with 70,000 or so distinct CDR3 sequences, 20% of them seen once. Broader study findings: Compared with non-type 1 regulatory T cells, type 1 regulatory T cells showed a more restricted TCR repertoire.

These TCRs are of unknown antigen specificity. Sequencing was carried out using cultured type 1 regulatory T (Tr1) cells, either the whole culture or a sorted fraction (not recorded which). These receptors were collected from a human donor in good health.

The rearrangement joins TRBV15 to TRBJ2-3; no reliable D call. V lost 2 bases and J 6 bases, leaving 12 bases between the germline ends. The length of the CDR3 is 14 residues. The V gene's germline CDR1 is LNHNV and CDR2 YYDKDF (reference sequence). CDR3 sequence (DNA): TGTGCCACCAGCAGACGGACGACTGGGGATACGCAGTATTTT. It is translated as CATSRRTTGDTQYF.

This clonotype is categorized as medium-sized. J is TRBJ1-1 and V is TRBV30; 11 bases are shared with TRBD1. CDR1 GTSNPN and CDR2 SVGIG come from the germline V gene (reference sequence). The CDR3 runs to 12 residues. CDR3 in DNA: TGTGCATGGGACAGGGGGTCCGGTGAAGCTTTCTTT. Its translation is CAWDRGSGEAFF.

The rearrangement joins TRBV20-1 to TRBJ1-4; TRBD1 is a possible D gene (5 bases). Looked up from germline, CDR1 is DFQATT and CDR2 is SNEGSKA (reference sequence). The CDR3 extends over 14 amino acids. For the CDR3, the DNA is TGCAGGGACATAACGGGACGAACAAGGGAAAAACTGTTTTTT. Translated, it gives CRDITGRTREKLFF.

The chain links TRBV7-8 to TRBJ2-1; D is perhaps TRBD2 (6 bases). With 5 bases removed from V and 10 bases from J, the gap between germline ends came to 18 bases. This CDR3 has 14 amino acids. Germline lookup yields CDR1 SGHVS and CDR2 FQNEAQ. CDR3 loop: CASSPDAGGDEQFF. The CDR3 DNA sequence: TGTGCCAGCAGCCCCGATGCCGGGGGAGACGAGCAGTTCTTC.

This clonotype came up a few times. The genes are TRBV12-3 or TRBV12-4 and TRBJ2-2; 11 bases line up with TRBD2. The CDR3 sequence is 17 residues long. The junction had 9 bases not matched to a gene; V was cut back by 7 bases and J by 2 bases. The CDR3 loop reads CASNMLAGGLNTGELFF. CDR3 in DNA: TGTGCCAGCAACATGCTAGCGGGAGGACTTAACACCGGGGAGCTGTTTTTT.

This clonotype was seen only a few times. The CDR3 spells CASSLAGAPTDTQYF. CDR3 coding DNA: TGCGCCAGCAGCTTGGCCGGAGCGCCCACAGATACGCAGTATTTT. The rearrangement links TRBV5-1 to TRBJ2-3, with D uncertain. Trimming stripped 0 bases from V and 2 bases from J, with 10 bases between. This CDR3 is built from 15 residues. Looked up from germline, CDR1 is SGHRS and CDR2 is YFSETQ. Supplemented by reference TRBV5-1 and TRBJ2-3, the full variable domain reads KAGVTQTPRYLIKTRGQQVTLSCSPISGHRSVSWYQQTPGQGLQFLFEYFSETQRNKGNFPGRFSGRQFSNSRSEMNVSTLELGDSALYLCASSLAGAPTDTQYFGPGTRLTVL.

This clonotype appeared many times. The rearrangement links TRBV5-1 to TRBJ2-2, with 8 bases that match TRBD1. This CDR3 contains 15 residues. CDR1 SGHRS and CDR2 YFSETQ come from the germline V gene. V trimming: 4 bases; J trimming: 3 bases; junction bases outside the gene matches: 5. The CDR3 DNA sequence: TGCGCCAGCAGCGGCAGGGGGCGGGACACCGGGGAGCTGTTTTTT. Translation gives CASSGRGRDTGELFF. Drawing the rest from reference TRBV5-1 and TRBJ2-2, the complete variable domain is KAGVTQTPRYLIKTRGQQVTLSCSPISGHRSVSWYQQTPGQGLQFLFEYFSETQRNKGNFPGRFSGRQFSNSRSEMNVSTLELGDSALYLCASSGRGRDTGELFFGEGSRLTVL.

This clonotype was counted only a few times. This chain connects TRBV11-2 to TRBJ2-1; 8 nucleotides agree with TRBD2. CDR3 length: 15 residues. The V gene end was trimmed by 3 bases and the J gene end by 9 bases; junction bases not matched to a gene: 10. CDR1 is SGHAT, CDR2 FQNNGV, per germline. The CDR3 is CASSFSTAGVGEQFF. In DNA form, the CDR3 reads TGTGCCAGCAGCTTCTCCACAGCGGGAGTAGGTGAGCAGTTCTTC.

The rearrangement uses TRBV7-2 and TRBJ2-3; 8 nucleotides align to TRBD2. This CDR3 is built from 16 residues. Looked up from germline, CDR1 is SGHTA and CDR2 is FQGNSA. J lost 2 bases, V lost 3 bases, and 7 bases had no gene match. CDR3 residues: CASSLVTSGFTDTQYF. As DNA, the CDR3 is TGTGCCAGCAGCTTGGTTACTAGCGGATTCACAGATACGCAGTATTTT.

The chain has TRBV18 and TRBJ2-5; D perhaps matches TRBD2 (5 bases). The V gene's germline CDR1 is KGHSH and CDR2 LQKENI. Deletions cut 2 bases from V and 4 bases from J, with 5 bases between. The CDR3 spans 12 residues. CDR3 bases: TGTGCCAGCTCACCAGGAGGAGAGACCCAGTACTTC. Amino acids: CASSPGGETQYF.

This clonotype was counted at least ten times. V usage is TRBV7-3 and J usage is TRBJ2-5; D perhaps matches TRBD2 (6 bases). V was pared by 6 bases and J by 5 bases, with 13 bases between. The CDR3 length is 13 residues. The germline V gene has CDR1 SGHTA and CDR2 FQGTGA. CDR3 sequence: CASSSSARETQYF. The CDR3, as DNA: TGTGCCAGCAGTTCTAGCGCCCGGGAGACCCAGTACTTC.

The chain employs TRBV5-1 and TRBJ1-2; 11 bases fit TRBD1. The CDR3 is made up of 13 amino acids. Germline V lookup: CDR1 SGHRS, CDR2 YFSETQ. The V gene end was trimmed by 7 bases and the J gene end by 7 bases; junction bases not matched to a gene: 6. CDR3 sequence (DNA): TGCGCCAGCGGACAGGGGGCTCTGGGTGGCTACACCTTC. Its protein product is CASGQGALGGYTF.

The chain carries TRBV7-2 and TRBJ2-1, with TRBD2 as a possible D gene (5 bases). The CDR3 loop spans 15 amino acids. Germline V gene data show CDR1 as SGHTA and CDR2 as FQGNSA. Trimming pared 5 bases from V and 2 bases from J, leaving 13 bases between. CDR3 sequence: CASSVEAGPYNEQFF. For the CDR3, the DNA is TGTGCCAGCAGCGTAGAGGCGGGTCCCTACAATGAGCAGTTCTTC.

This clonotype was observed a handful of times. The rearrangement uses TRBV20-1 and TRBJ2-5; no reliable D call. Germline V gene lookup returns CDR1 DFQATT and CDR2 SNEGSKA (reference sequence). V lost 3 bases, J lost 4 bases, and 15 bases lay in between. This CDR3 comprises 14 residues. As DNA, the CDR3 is TGCAGTGCTAGTCAAGGTTTCAGTCCAGAGACCCAGTACTTC. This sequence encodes CSASQGFSPETQYF.

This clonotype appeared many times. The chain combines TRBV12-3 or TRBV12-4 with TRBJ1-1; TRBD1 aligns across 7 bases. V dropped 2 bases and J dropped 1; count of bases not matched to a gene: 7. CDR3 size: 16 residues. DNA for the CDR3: TGTGCCAGCAGTTTATCTTGGACAGGCCAGAACACTGAAGCTTTCTTT. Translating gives CASSLSWTGQNTEAFF.

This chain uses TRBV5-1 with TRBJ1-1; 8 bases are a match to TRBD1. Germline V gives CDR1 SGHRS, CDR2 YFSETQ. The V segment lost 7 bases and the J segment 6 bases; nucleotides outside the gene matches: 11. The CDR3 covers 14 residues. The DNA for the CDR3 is TGCGCCAGCCGACAAATGGGACAGGCCCCTGAAGCTTTCTTT. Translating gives CASRQMGQAPEAFF. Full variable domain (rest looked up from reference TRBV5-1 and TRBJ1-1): KAGVTQTPRYLIKTRGQQVTLSCSPISGHRSVSWYQQTPGQGLQFLFEYFSETQRNKGNFPGRFSGRQFSNSRSEMNVSTLELGDSALYLCASRQMGQAPEAFFGQGTRLTVV.

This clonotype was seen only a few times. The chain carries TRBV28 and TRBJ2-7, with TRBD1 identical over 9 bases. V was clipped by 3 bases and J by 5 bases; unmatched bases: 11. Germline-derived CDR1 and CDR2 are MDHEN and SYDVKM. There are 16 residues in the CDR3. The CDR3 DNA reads TGTGCCAGCAGTTTGGATCCGGGACAGGGTATAGACGAGCAGTACTTC. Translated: CASSLDPGQGIDEQYF.

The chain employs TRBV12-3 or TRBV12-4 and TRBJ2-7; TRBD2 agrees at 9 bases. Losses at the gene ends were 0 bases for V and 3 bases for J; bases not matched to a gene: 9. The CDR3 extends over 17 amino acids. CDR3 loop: CASSLAPLAGRYYEQYF. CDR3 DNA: TGTGCCAGCAGTTTAGCCCCCCTAGCGGGACGATACTACGAGCAGTACTTC.

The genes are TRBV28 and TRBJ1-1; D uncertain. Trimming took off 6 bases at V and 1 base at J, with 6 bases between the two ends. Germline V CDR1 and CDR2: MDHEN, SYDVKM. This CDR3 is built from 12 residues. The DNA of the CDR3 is TGTGCCAGCAGGGTCTCGAACACTGAAGCTTTCTTT. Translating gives CASRVSNTEAFF.

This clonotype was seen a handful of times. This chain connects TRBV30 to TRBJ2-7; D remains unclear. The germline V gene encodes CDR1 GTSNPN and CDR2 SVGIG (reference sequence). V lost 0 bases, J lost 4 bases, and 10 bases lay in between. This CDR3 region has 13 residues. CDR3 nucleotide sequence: TGTGCCTGGAGTGTAGGGCCTGGATACGAGCAGTACTTC. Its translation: CAWSVGPGYEQYF.

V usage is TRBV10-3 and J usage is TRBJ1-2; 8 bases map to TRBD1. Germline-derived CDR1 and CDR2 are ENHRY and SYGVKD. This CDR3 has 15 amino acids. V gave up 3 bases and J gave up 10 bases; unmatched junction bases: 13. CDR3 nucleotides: TGTGCCATCAGTGACAACCCGGACAGGGAAGGTGACTACACCTTC. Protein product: CAISDNPDREGDYTF.

Here the CDR3 reads CASSTPKDTQYF. The CDR3 DNA reads TGCGCCAGCAGCACCCCAAAAGATACGCAGTATTTT. The chain recombines TRBV5-1 with TRBJ2-3, with D uncertain. The CDR3 sequence is 12 residues long. Germline V gene lookup returns CDR1 SGHRS and CDR2 YFSETQ. V was pared by 4 bases and J by 5 bases, with 8 bases between.

For the CDR3, the DNA is TGTGCCAGCATAGGGGACAGCTACACTGAAGCTTTCTTT. Protein: CASIGDSYTEAFF. The rearrangement links TRBV12-3 or TRBV12-4 to TRBJ1-1; 7 bases fit TRBD1. The V segment lost 7 bases and the J segment 3 bases; nucleotides outside the gene matches: 5. The CDR3 spans 13 residues.